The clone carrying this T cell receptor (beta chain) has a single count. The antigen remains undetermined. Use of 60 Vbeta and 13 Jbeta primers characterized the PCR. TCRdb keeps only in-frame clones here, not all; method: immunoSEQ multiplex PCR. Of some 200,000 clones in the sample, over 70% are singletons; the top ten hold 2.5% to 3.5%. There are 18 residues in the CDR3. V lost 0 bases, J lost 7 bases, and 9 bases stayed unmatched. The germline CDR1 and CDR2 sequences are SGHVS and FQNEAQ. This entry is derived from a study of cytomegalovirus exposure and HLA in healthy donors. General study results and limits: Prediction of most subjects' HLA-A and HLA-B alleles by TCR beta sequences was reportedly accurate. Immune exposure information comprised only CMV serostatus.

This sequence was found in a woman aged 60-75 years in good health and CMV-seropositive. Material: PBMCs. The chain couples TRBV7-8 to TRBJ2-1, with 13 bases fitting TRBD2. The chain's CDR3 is CASSLARGLAGPMNEQFF. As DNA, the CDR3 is TGTGCCAGCAGCTTAGCGCGGGGACTAGCGGGACCTATGAATGAGCAGTTCTTC.